This passage covers 5 T cell receptor beta chains from one sample sequenced in a study of CD8+ T cells in alopecia areata. Treatment specified: oral pan-JAK inhibitor, 5-10 mg twice daily. TCR sequencing used cDNA made by reverse transcription of extracted RNA. The assay was immunoSEQ multiplex PCR, and TCRdb's table has in-frame clones only and misses some. The data hold 130,000 to 150,000 clones, with about four fifths observed a single time. This material consisted of CD8+ T cells sorted from blood, taken at week 4, from a patient treated with tofacitinib. These receptors came from a human donor with alopecia areata.

V is TRBV4-1 and J is TRBJ2-7; 9 bases fit TRBD2. The germline CDR1 and CDR2 sequences are MGHRA and YSYEKL. The junction had 7 bases not matched to a gene; V was cut back by 0 bases and J by 1 base. The CDR3 extends over 17 amino acids. CDR3 protein: CASSQEASGVFSYEQYF. CDR3 in DNA: TGCGCCAGCAGCCAAGAGGCTAGCGGGGTTTTTTCCTACGAGCAGTACTTC.

The rearrangement uses TRBV7-2 and TRBJ2-2, with D possibly matching TRBD1 (5 bases). CDR1 and CDR2 from the germline V gene are SGHTA and FQGNSA. Trimming pared 5 bases from V and 3 bases from J, leaving 10 bases between. This CDR3 has 14 residues. CDR3 nucleotide sequence: TGTGCCAGCAGCCTCGACAGTTACACCGGGGAGCTGTTTTTT. This encodes CASSLDSYTGELFF.

The chain has TRBV30 and TRBJ1-2, with a weak D call TRBD1 (6 bases). Germline assignment: CDR1 GTSNPN and CDR2 SVGIG (reference sequence). Trimming removed 8 bases from V and 2 bases from J, with 24 bases in between. CDR3 length: 16 amino acids. CDR3 sequence reads: CAADGWDTRDNYGYTF. The CDR3 bases are TGTGCCGCAGACGGATGGGACACCCGAGACAACTATGGCTACACCTTC.

This clone was observed a handful of times. The genes are TRBV7-9 and TRBJ2-1; the match to TRBD2 covers 8 bases. Germline CDR1 reads SEHNR; CDR2 reads FQNEAQ (reference sequence). The junction had 8 bases not matched to a gene; V was cut back by 5 bases and J by 2 bases. This CDR3 comprises 16 residues. CDR3 protein: CASSQTSVNPYNEQFF. The CDR3 coding sequence is TGTGCCAGCAGCCAGACTAGCGTGAATCCCTACAATGAGCAGTTCTTC.

This clone was recorded only once. The chain combines TRBV9 with TRBJ2-3; D is perhaps TRBD1 (6 bases). Deletions cut 3 bases from V and 2 bases from J, with 19 bases between. Looked up from germline, CDR1 is SGDLS and CDR2 is YYNGEE. The CDR3 is 17 amino acids. The CDR3: CASSAQKDRPFTDTQYF. The CDR3 DNA follows: TGTGCCAGCAGCGCCCAAAAAGACAGGCCGTTCACAGATACGCAGTATTTT.